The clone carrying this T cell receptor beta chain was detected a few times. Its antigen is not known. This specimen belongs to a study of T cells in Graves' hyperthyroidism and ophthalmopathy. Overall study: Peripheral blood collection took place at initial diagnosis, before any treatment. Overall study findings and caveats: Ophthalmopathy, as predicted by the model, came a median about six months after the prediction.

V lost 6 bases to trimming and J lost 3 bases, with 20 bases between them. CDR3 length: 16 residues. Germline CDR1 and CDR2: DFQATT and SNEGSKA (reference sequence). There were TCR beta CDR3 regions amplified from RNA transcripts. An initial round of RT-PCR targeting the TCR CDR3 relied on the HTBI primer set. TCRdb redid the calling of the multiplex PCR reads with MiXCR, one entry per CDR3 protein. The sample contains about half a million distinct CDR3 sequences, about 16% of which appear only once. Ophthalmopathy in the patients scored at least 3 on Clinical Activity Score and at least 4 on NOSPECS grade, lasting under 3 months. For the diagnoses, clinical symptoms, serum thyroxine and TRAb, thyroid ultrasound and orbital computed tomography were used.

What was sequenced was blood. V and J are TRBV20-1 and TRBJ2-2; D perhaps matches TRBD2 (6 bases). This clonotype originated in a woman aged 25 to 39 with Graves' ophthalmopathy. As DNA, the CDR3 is TGCAGTGCCTCCCGGGTCAGCGGGCTAGACACCGGGGAGCTGTTTTTT. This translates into CSASRVSGLDTGELFF.